A single sample is the source of the 17 T cell receptor beta chains below, sequenced in a study of cytomegalovirus exposure and HLA in healthy donors. PCR used 60 Vbeta primers and 13 Jbeta primers. TCRdb's table, derived via immunoSEQ multiplex PCR, lists solely in-frame clones and lacks some. In all, the sample yields tens of thousands of clones. Sequencing used PBMCs. Receptors were obtained from a woman aged 40-49 years in good health and CMV-seropositive.

The chain joins TRBV29-1 to TRBJ2-5, with 10 bases matching TRBD1. The DNA end favors TRBJ2-7, so the J call may be wrong. Germline CDR1 and CDR2: SQVTM and ANQGSEA. The CDR3 covers 16 residues. The CDR3 region has the DNA TGCAGCGTTGGTCCCTTTCCGGGACAGGGGACCTACGAGCAGTACTTC. It is translated as CSVGPFPGQGTYEQYF.

V and J are TRBV11-2 and TRBJ1-2, with D possibly TRBD1 on 5 matching bases. The germline CDR1 and CDR2 sequences are SGHAT and FQNNGV. Trimming pared 5 bases from V and 4 bases from J, leaving 11 bases between. CDR3 size: 13 residues. The CDR3 sequence is CASSADRSYGYTF. CDR3 sequence (DNA): TGTGCCAGCAGCGCTGACAGAAGCTATGGCTACACCTTC.

This chain links TRBV2 with TRBJ2-7, with D possibly matching TRBD2 (6 bases). V lost 9 bases, J lost 3 bases, and 12 bases lay in between. CDR1 is SNHLY and CDR2 is FYNNEI in the germline V gene. This CDR3 has 12 residues. The CDR3 nucleotides are TGTGCCAGTACCCAGGAGGGCTACGAGCAGTACTTC. Protein product: CASTQEGYEQYF.

The genes are TRBV5-1 and TRBJ2-3, with TRBD2 matching 7 bases. The CDR3 runs 14 residues. Germline CDR1 and CDR2: SGHRS and YFSETQ. V gave up 2 bases and J gave up 3 bases; unmatched junction bases: 3. The CDR3, as DNA: TGCGCCAGCAGCTTCGGGGGGTTTACAGATACGCAGTATTTT. Protein product: CASSFGGFTDTQYF.

The gene calls are TRBV30 and TRBJ2-5; TRBD1 is a possible D gene (5 bases). Germline loops: CDR1 GTSNPN, CDR2 SVGIG (reference sequence). V was pared by 0 bases and J by 5 bases, with 13 bases between. The length of the CDR3 is 14 residues. CDR3 nucleotide sequence: TGTGCCTGGAGTGTCCAGGGTTCGTGGGAGACCCAGTACTTC. This sequence encodes CAWSVQGSWETQYF.

The V gene is TRBV18, the J gene TRBJ1-5; weak D call: TRBD1 (6 bases). CDR3 length: 16 amino acids. Germline V gene sequence: CDR1 KGHSH, CDR2 LQKENI. The V gene lost 2 bases and the J gene lost 3 bases, with 14 bases spanning the gap. The CDR3 is CASSPAIGQYNQPQHF. As DNA, the CDR3 is TGTGCCAGCTCACCAGCGATTGGACAGTACAATCAGCCCCAGCATTTT.

The V call is TRBV15, the J call TRBJ2-1; 12 bases align to TRBD2. Germline CDR1 is LNHNV and CDR2 is YYDKDF (reference sequence). The V and J ends lost 5 bases and 8 bases, in that order; junction bases with no gene match: 7. The CDR3 is 15 amino acids. The CDR3: CATSSRTSGKDEQFF. In DNA, the CDR3 is TGTGCCACCAGCTCCCGGACTAGCGGGAAGGATGAGCAGTTCTTC.

This chain links TRBV19 with TRBJ2-7; perhaps TRBD2 as D (5 bases). The germline V and J ends were trimmed by 7 bases and 0 bases, with 25 bases remaining between them. The CDR3 covers 18 residues. Germline values: CDR1 LNHDA, CDR2 SQIVND (reference sequence). CDR3 nucleotide sequence: TGTGCCAGTACCCCTCAGCCCGAACTTTGGCGGGCCTCCTACGAGCAGTACTTC. Translated: CASTPQPELWRASYEQYF.

The chain has TRBV30 and TRBJ2-5, with 9 nucleotides matching TRBD2. J gave up 4 bases and V 2 bases, and 5 bases lay outside the gene matches. The CDR3 has 14 residues. Germline assignment: CDR1 GTSNPN and CDR2 SVGIG (reference sequence). The CDR3 region is CAWSPGLALETQYF. The CDR3 DNA follows: TGTGCCTGGAGTCCCGGACTAGCGTTAGAGACCCAGTACTTC.

The V call is TRBV5-8, the J call TRBJ1-2, with D possibly matching TRBD1 (5 bases). The germline V and J ends were trimmed by 4 bases and 8 bases, with 18 bases remaining between them. Germline V gene data show CDR1 as SGHTS and CDR2 as YDEGEE. This CDR3 spans 14 amino acids. CDR3 in DNA: TGTGCCAGCAGCCTCCCTGCAGGGAGGTTAGGCTACACCTTC. Amino acids: CASSLPAGRLGYTF.

The genes are TRBV19 and TRBJ2-7; 11 bases fit TRBD2. The CDR3 loop spans 18 amino acids. Per the germline V gene, CDR1 is LNHDA and CDR2 is SQIVND (reference sequence). V gave up 5 bases and J gave up 1 base; unmatched junction bases: 13. CDR3 nucleotides: TGTGCCAGTAGTTCTCCTACTAGCGGGAGTATAAGGTCCTACGAGCAGTACTTC. Protein sequence: CASSSPTSGSIRSYEQYF.

The rearrangement links TRBV18 to TRBJ1-3; 7 nucleotides agree with TRBD1. This CDR3 has 13 amino acids. The trim removed 3 bases at V and 8 bases at J, leaving 4 bases unmatched. CDR1 is KGHSH and CDR2 is LQKENI in the germline V gene. The CDR3 loop is CASSPQGGHTIYF. In DNA form, the CDR3 reads TGTGCCAGCTCACCGCAGGGGGGACACACCATATATTTT.

The chain links TRBV29-1 to TRBJ2-5; 8 nucleotides match TRBD2. The V segment lost 4 bases and the J segment 5 bases; nucleotides outside the gene matches: 6. There are 13 residues in the CDR3. Germline CDR1 reads SQVTM; CDR2 reads ANQGSEA. The CDR3 loop reads CSVAHIAGETQYF. The CDR3 DNA sequence: TGCAGCGTTGCCCACATAGCGGGGGAGACCCAGTACTTC.

Here the CDR3 reads CAWSSAGGAYGYTF. In DNA form, the CDR3 reads TGTGCCTGGAGTAGCGCGGGAGGGGCCTATGGCTACACCTTC. The chain has TRBV30 and TRBJ1-2, with D maybe TRBD1 (5 bases). V lost 2 bases and J 4 bases, leaving 14 bases between the germline ends. Germline assignment: CDR1 GTSNPN and CDR2 SVGIG (reference sequence). This CDR3 spans 14 amino acids.

This chain joins TRBV5-5 and TRBJ1-2; 9 bases line up with TRBD1. V trimming: 0 bases; J trimming: 5 bases; junction bases outside the gene matches: 5. CDR3 size: 15 residues. Germline assignment: CDR1 SGHKS and CDR2 YYEKEE (reference sequence). CDR3 loop: CASSLDGTGFYGYTF. The DNA of the CDR3 is TGTGCCAGCAGCTTGGATGGGACAGGGTTTTATGGCTACACCTTC. Supplemented by reference TRBV5-5 and TRBJ1-2, the full variable domain reads DAGVTQSPTHLIKTRGQQVTLRCSPISGHKSVSWYQQVLGQGPQFIFQYYEKEERGRGNFPDRFSARQFPNYSSELNVNALLLGDSALYLCASSLDGTGFYGYTFGSGTRLTVV.

J is TRBJ2-7 and V is TRBV18, with D possibly TRBD1 on 5 matching bases. V lost 2 bases and J lost 0, with 8 bases in between. The germline V gene encodes CDR1 KGHSH and CDR2 LQKENI. This CDR3 is built from 14 residues. CDR3 amino acids: CASSPDSLSYEQYF. CDR3 sequence (DNA): TGTGCCAGCTCACCAGACAGCCTCTCCTACGAGCAGTACTTC.

The CDR3 DNA sequence: TGTGCCAGCAGCCGGGGGGGACAGGGATTCTACGAGCAGTACTTC. Residues: CASSRGGQGFYEQYF. J is TRBJ2-7 and V is TRBV6-1, with D possibly being TRBD1 (9 bases). The V and J ends lost 6 bases and 3 bases respectively, with 18 bases between them. Germline CDR1 MNHNS, CDR2 SASEGT. The length of the CDR3 is 15 residues.